The 12 T cell receptor beta chains listed next were all sequenced from one sample in a study of somatic mutations in cytotoxic T cells in rheumatoid arthritis. This table comes from immunoSEQ multiplex PCR, and its TCRdb copy is limited to in-frame clones, with some not included. The sample contains approximately 18,000 clones, 70% to 80% of which appear only once. Sequenced material: CD8+ T cells sorted from blood. The receptors here all came from a man between 60 and 75 years old in good health.

The chain links TRBV7-6 to TRBJ2-2; 14 bases fit TRBD2. Germline V gives CDR1 SGHVS, CDR2 FNYEAQ. The CDR3 contains 20 residues. Germline trimming cut 3 bases from V and 4 bases from J; bases unmatched to any gene: 13. CDR3 sequence reads: CASSFYSGLAGGRGTGELFF. DNA for the CDR3: TGTGCCAGCAGCTTCTACTCAGGACTAGCGGGAGGCCGGGGCACCGGGGAGCTGTTTTTT.

This chain connects TRBV10-3 to TRBJ2-5, with TRBD2 matching 8 bases. Trimming at V came to 3 bases and at J to 5 bases, leaving 20 bases not matched to a gene. CDR1 ENHRY and CDR2 SYGVKD come from the germline V gene. This CDR3 region has 19 residues. The chain's CDR3 is CAISEGGRVAGGRGETQYF. The CDR3, as DNA: TGTGCCATCAGTGAAGGGGGGCGGGTGGCGGGGGGCCGAGGGGAGACCCAGTACTTC.

The rearrangement joins TRBV9 to TRBJ2-7; 13 positions match TRBD2. The J segment lost 7 bases and the V segment lost 4 bases, leaving 8 bases of the junction unmatched. In germline, CDR1 is SGDLS, CDR2 YYNGEE. The CDR3 runs to 15 residues. The CDR3 DNA sequence: TGTGCCAGCAGCCCATTGACTAGCGGGAGGAGTGAGCAGTACTTC. Translating gives CASSPLTSGRSEQYF.

The CDR3 DNA follows: TGTGCCAGCAGTTACTCGCGGGCCCGGGCGTCCTACGAGCAGTACTTC. This codes for CASSYSRARASYEQYF. This sequence joins TRBV6-5 and TRBJ2-7, with a tentative D call TRBD2 (5 bases). The V gene's germline CDR1 is MNHEY and CDR2 SVGAGI. CDR3 size: 16 residues. V lost 0 bases to trimming and J lost 1 base, with 13 bases between them.

This chain uses TRBV6-5 with TRBJ2-1; D uncertain. Trimming took off 8 bases at V and 4 bases at J, with 9 bases between the two ends. Germline lookup yields CDR1 MNHEY and CDR2 SVGAGI. CDR3 size: 12 residues. As DNA, the CDR3 is TGTGCCAGCGGCGACTTGTACAATGAGCAGTTCTTC. The encoded protein is CASGDLYNEQFF.

The sample holds a few counts of this clone. V gene TRBV9 combines with J gene TRBJ1-1, with a weak D call TRBD1 (6 bases). CDR3 size: 14 residues. From germline, CDR1 is SGDLS and CDR2 YYNGEE. V was trimmed by 3 bases and J by 7 bases, leaving 16 bases between them. In DNA form, the CDR3 reads TGTGCCAGCAGCGAGAGTTCAGGGGTCGGTGAAGCTTTCTTT. It encodes CASSESSGVGEAFF. Combining the CDR3 with reference TRBV9 and TRBJ1-1 gives the whole variable domain DSGVTQTPKHLITATGQRVTLRCSPRSGDLSVYWYQQSLDQGLQFLIQYYNGEERAKGNILERFSAQQFPDLHSELNLSSLELGDSALYFCASSESSGVGEAFFGQGTRLTVV.

The rearrangement links TRBV5-1 to TRBJ2-1; D remains unclear. This CDR3 comprises 16 residues. With 4 bases removed from V and 0 bases from J, the gap between germline ends came to 14 bases. Germline CDR1 is SGHRS and CDR2 is YFSETQ. For the CDR3, the DNA is TGCGCCAGCAGCCTGACTGGTGAGAGCTCCTACAATGAGCAGTTCTTC. Translated: CASSLTGESSYNEQFF.

The chain links TRBV11-2 to TRBJ2-7; TRBD2 agrees at 13 bases. Trimming cost V 5 bases and J 5 bases; bases outside gene matches: 6. Germline V CDR1 and CDR2: SGHAT, FQNNGV. The CDR3 length is 15 residues. The chain's CDR3 is CASSKGLAGENEQYF. CDR3 in DNA: TGTGCCAGCAGCAAAGGACTAGCGGGAGAGAACGAGCAGTACTTC.

This clone was seen more than once but under ten times. The CDR3 loop is CAISEYHNSGNTIYF. CDR3 DNA: TGTGCCATCAGTGAGTACCACAACTCTGGAAACACCATATATTTT. The gene calls are TRBV10-3 and TRBJ1-3; no clear D gene. This CDR3 has 15 amino acids. V lost 1 base to trimming and J lost 0 bases, with 7 bases between them. Germline CDR1 is ENHRY and CDR2 is SYGVKD.

V gene TRBV27 combines with J gene TRBJ2-3, with D uncertain. The length of the CDR3 is 15 residues. Germline V lookup: CDR1 MNHEY, CDR2 SMNVEV (reference sequence). V was shortened by 4 bases and J by 0 bases, with 11 bases between the two germline ends. CDR3 in amino acids: CASSSLSHSTDTQYF. The CDR3 DNA sequence: TGTGCCAGCAGTTCCCTATCCCACAGCACAGATACGCAGTATTTT.

The gene calls are TRBV11-2 and TRBJ2-3, with TRBD2 identical over 7 bases. Trimming cost V 1 base and J 3 bases; bases outside gene matches: 7. Germline-derived CDR1 and CDR2 are SGHAT and FQNNGV. The CDR3 has 16 amino acids. The CDR3 sequence is CASSLAHGGRTDTQYF. Written as DNA, the CDR3 is TGTGCCAGCAGCTTAGCCCACGGCGGGAGAACAGATACGCAGTATTTT. The full variable domain, rest sourced from reference TRBV11-2 and TRBJ2-3, is EAGVAQSPRYKIIEKRQSVAFWCNPISGHATLYWYQQILGQGPKLLIQFQNNGVVDDSQLPKDRFSAERLKGVDSTLKIQPAKLEDSAVYLCASSLAHGGRTDTQYFGPGTRLTVL.

The V call is TRBV9, the J call TRBJ2-1; 10 bases align to TRBD2. The germline CDR1 and CDR2 sequences are SGDLS and YYNGEE. The CDR3 totals 15 residues. V shed 2 bases and J 8 bases; nucleotides not matched to a gene: 7. This CDR3 is CASSVSGGERDEQFF. For the CDR3, the DNA is TGTGCCAGCAGCGTGAGCGGGGGGGAAAGGGATGAGCAGTTCTTC.